The 21 T cell receptor beta chains given below trace back to one sample, sequenced in a study of T cell clusters in autoimmune cytopenias. Each sample's input was approximately 270 ng genomic DNA, some 38,000 genome equivalents. One tube held mixed TRB-A and TRB-B primer pools for touch-down PCR. TCRdb re-analyzed the multiplex PCR reads; it lists each CDR3 protein once, without DNA. This sample's table reports under 9,000 distinct CDR3 sequences. These data were also reused for a study on T cell repertoires in aging, cancer and after chemotherapy.

Sequenced sample: peripheral blood. The source is a human donor in good health.

The CDR3 protein is CAWSVVGGNEQFF. J is TRBJ2-1 and V is TRBV30; the TCRdb D gene call, TRBD2, has no DNA to confirm it. The CDR3 totals 13 residues. Germline CDR1 and CDR2: GTSNPN and SVGIG (reference sequence). Using reference TRBV30 and TRBJ2-1 for the parts outside the CDR3, the full variable domain is SQTIHQWPATLVQPVGSPLSLECTVEGTSNPNLYWYRQAAGRGLQLLFYSVGIGQISSEVPQNLSASRPQDRQFILSSKKLLLSDSGFYLCAWSVVGGNEQFFGPGTRLTVL.

The rearrangement joins TRBV19 to TRBJ2-1; the TCRdb D gene call, TRBD2, has no DNA to confirm it. The CDR3 covers 17 residues. Germline-derived CDR1 and CDR2 are LNHDA and SQIVND (reference sequence). CDR3 residues: CASSIDLLAGTYNEQFF. Drawing the rest from reference TRBV19 and TRBJ2-1, the complete variable domain is DGGITQSPKYLFRKEGQNVTLSCEQNLNHDAMYWYRQDPGQGLRLIYYSQIVNDFQKGDIAEGYSVSREKKESFPLTVTSAQKNPTAFYLCASSIDLLAGTYNEQFFGPGTRLTVL.

V and J are TRBV5-1 and TRBJ1-1. The V gene's germline CDR1 is SGHRS and CDR2 YFSETQ. The CDR3 spans 15 residues. CDR3 sequence: CASSLGSRVGTEAFF.

This clonotype ranks as medium-sized (0.01 to 0.1%) in terms of frequency. The chain couples TRBV29-1 to TRBJ2-3; TCRdb picks TRBD1, but there is no DNA to check that call. This CDR3 has 13 amino acids. Germline-derived CDR1 and CDR2 are SQVTM and ANQGSEA. The CDR3 sequence is CSVRSRGPDTQYF.

The chain is built from TRBV12-3 or TRBV12-4 and TRBJ2-5; TCRdb picks TRBD1, but there is no DNA to check that call. CDR3 length: 12 residues. The CDR3 sequence is CASRRQGETQYF.

The CDR3 loop is CASSITGSGDFLYGYTF. V gene TRBV19 combines with J gene TRBJ1-2; the D call of TRBD1 rests on TCRdb alone, since no DNA is present to check it. The CDR3 covers 17 residues. Germline V gene sequence: CDR1 LNHDA, CDR2 SQIVND (reference sequence).

This chain uses TRBV5-6 with TRBJ1-1. This CDR3 comprises 15 residues. Germline CDR1 is SGHDT and CDR2 is YYEEEE. CDR3: CASSLFGRMNTEAFF.

This clonotype is called medium-sized based on its frequency. The chain combines TRBV30 with TRBJ2-7. The CDR3 has 14 amino acids. Per the germline V gene, CDR1 is GTSNPN and CDR2 is SVGIG (reference sequence). CDR3 residues: CAWVPSGSSYEQYF.

The chain combines TRBV12-3 or TRBV12-4 with TRBJ2-3; TCRdb's assignment of TRBD2 cannot be checked, as there is no DNA. CDR3 length equals 14 residues. CDR3 region: CASSPAVPEDTQYF.

This clonotype shows up as medium-sized by frequency. This rearrangement joins TRBV19 to TRBJ2-1; no DNA is available, so the TRBD2 call from TCRdb remains unchecked. The CDR3 is 17 residues long. Germline V gene data show CDR1 as LNHDA and CDR2 as SQIVND (reference sequence). The CDR3 sequence: CASSSVAGLSSYNEQFF.

This clonotype is identified as medium-sized from frequency. The V call is TRBV29-1, the J call TRBJ2-1; the TCRdb call, TRBD1, lacks DNA for checking. Germline CDR1 is SQVTM and CDR2 is ANQGSEA. The CDR3 extends over 16 amino acids. CDR3 sequence reads: CSVQGGQGDPYNEQFF.

V and J are TRBV6-5 and TRBJ1-2; TCRdb's assignment of TRBD1 cannot be checked, as there is no DNA. The CDR3 sequence is 14 residues long. Germline V gene lookup returns CDR1 MNHEY and CDR2 SVGAGI. CDR3 in amino acids: CASTQRGRVNGYTF.

By frequency, this clonotype is medium-sized. V is TRBV19 and J is TRBJ2-2; no DNA is available, so the TRBD2 call from TCRdb remains unchecked. Germline V gene lookup returns CDR1 LNHDA and CDR2 SQIVND (reference sequence). The CDR3 has 17 amino acids. Here the CDR3 reads CASSIGGLAGGSGELFF.

This chain uses TRBV12-3 or TRBV12-4 with TRBJ2-3; as DNA is missing, the TRBD2 call by TCRdb cannot be tested. The CDR3 has 13 amino acids. Here the CDR3 reads CASSFMALDTQYF.

The chain combines TRBV5-1 with TRBJ2-2; there is no DNA to check the TCRdb D call of TRBD1. The V gene's germline CDR1 is SGHRS and CDR2 YFSETQ. The CDR3 loop spans 15 amino acids. This CDR3 is CASSSGGRNTGELFF.

V and J are TRBV7-9 and TRBJ2-3. Germline V lookup: CDR1 SEHNR, CDR2 FQNEAQ (reference sequence). The CDR3 spans 17 residues. The CDR3 reads CASSSTYGSSSTDTQYF.

The CDR3 reads CATSRGEVDREQYF. The genes are TRBV15 and TRBJ2-7; the D call of TRBD2 rests on TCRdb alone, since no DNA is present to check it. This CDR3 region has 14 residues. Germline V CDR1 and CDR2: LNHNV, YYDKDF (reference sequence).

V usage is TRBV5-6 and J usage is TRBJ1-3. This CDR3 is built from 14 residues. CDR1 is SGHDT and CDR2 is YYEEEE in the germline V gene. CDR3 sequence: CASASFSSGNTIYF.

This clonotype is deemed medium-sized by its frequency. This rearrangement joins TRBV11-1 to TRBJ2-3; lacking DNA, the TRBD2 call made by TCRdb goes unchecked. Germline assignment: CDR1 SGHAT and CDR2 FQDESV (reference sequence). This CDR3 is 17 amino acids long. The CDR3 sequence is CASSHTSGRLGTDTQYF.

The V call is TRBV5-5, the J call TRBJ2-1. Germline assignment: CDR1 SGHKS and CDR2 YYEKEE (reference sequence). The CDR3 sequence is 15 residues long. This chain's CDR3 is CAISLGRFLTNEQFF.

J is TRBJ1-6 and V is TRBV27; the D gene TCRdb calls, TRBD1, cannot be checked with no DNA. The CDR3 totals 16 residues. Germline CDR1 is MNHEY and CDR2 is SMNVEV (reference sequence). The CDR3 region is CASSWDRVSYNSPLHF.